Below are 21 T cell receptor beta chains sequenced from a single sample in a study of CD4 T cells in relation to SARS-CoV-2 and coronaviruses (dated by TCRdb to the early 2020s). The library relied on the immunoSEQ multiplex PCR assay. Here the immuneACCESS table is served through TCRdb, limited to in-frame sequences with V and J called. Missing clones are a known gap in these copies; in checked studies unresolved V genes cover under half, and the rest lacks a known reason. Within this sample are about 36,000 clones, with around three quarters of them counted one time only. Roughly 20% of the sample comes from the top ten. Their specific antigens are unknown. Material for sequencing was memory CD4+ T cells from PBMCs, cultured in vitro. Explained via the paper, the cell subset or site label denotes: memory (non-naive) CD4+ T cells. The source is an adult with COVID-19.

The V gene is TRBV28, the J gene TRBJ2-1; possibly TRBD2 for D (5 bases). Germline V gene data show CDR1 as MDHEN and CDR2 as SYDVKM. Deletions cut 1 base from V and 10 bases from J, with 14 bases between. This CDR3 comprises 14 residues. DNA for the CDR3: TGTGCCAGCAGTTTATACCTAGTAGGCGGGGAGCAGTTCTTC. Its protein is CASSLYLVGGEQFF.

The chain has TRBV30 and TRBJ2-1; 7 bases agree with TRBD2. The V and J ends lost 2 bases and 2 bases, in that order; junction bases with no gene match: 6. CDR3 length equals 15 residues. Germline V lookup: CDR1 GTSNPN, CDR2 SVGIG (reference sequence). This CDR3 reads CAWSSAGDAYNEQFF. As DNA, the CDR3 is TGTGCCTGGAGTAGTGCGGGAGACGCCTACAATGAGCAGTTCTTC. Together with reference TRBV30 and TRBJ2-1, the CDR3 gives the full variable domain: SQTIHQWPATLVQPVGSPLSLECTVEGTSNPNLYWYRQAAGRGLQLLFYSVGIGQISSEVPQNLSASRPQDRQFILSSKKLLLSDSGFYLCAWSSAGDAYNEQFFGPGTRLTVL.

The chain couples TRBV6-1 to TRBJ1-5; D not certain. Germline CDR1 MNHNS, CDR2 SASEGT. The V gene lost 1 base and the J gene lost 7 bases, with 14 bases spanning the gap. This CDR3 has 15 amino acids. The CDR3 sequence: CASSEGSVRRQPQHF. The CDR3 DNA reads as TGTGCCAGCAGTGAAGGGTCAGTTCGAAGGCAGCCCCAGCATTTT.

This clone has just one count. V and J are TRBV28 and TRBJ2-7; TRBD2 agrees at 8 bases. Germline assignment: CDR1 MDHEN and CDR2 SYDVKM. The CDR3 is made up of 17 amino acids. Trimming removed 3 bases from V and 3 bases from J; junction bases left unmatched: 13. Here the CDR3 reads CASSFPPSKRELYEQYF. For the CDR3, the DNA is TGTGCCAGCAGTTTCCCGCCCTCCAAGCGGGAGCTCTACGAGCAGTACTTC.

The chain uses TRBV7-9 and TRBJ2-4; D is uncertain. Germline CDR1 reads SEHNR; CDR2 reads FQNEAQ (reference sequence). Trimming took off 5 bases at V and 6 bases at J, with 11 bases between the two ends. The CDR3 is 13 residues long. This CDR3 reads CASSPQFGNIQYF. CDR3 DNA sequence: TGTGCCAGCAGCCCCCAGTTTGGAAACATTCAGTACTTC.

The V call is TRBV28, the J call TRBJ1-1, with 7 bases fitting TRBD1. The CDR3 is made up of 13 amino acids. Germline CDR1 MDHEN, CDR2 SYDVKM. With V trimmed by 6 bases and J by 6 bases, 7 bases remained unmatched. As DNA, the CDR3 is TGTGCCAGCAGCCAACCGGGACAGCCTGAAGCTTTCTTT. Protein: CASSQPGQPEAFF.

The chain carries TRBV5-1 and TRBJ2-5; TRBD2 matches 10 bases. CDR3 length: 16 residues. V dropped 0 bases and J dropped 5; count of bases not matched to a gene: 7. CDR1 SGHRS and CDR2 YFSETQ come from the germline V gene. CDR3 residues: CASSLGLAGPSETQYF. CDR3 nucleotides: TGCGCCAGCAGCTTGGGACTAGCGGGTCCCTCCGAGACCCAGTACTTC. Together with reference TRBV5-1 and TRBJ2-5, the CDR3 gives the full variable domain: KAGVTQTPRYLIKTRGQQVTLSCSPISGHRSVSWYQQTPGQGLQFLFEYFSETQRNKGNFPGRFSGRQFSNSRSEMNVSTLELGDSALYLCASSLGLAGPSETQYFGPGTRLLVL.

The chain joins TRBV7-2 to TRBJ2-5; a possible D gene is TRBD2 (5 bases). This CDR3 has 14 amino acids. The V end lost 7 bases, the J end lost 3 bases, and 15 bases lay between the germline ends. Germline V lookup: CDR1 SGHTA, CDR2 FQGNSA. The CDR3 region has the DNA TGTGCCAGCACCCTAAGAGGGCCGGAAGAGACCCAGTACTTC. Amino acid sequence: CASTLRGPEETQYF.

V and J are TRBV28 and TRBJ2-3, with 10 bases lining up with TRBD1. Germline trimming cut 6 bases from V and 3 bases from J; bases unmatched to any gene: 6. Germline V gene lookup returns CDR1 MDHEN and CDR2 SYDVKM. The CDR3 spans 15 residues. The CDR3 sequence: CASSNRDRGTDTQYF. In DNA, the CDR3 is TGTGCCAGCAGCAACCGGGACAGGGGTACAGATACGCAGTATTTT.

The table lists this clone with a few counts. The CDR3 bases are TGTGCCAGCAGCCAAGAAGGAATTCGGCTGGATAATTCACCCCTCCACTTT. Translation: CASSQEGIRLDNSPLHF. V gene TRBV4-2 combines with J gene TRBJ1-6; D not certain. The V end lost 0 bases, the J end lost 5 bases, and 14 bases lay between the germline ends. The length of the CDR3 is 17 residues. Germline assignment: CDR1 LGHNA and CDR2 YNFKEQ.

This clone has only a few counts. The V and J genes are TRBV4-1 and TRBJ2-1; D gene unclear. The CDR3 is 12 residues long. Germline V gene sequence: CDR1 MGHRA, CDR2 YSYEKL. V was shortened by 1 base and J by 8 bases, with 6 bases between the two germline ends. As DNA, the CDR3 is TGCGCCAGCAGCCAAGTCGGCGATGAGCAGTTCTTC. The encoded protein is CASSQVGDEQFF.

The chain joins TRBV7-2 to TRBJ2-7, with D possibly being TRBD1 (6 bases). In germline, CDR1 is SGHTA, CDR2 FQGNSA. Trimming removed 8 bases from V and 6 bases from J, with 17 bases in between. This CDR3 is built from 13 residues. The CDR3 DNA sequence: TGTGCCAGCGGAACCACACAGGGCCCCGAGCAGTACTTC. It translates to CASGTTQGPEQYF.

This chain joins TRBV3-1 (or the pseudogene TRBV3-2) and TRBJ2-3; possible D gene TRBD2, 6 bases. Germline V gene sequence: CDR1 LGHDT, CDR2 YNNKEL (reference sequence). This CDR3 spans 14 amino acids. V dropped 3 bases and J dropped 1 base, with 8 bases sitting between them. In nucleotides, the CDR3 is TGTGCCAGCAGCCACCTAGCGCGCACAGATACGCAGTATTTT. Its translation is CASSHLARTDTQYF.

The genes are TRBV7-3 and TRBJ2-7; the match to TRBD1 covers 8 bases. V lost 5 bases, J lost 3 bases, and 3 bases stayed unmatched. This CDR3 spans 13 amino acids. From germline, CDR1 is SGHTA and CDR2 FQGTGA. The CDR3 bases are TGTGCCAGCAGCAAAGGACAGGGCTACGAGCAGTACTTC. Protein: CASSKGQGYEQYF.

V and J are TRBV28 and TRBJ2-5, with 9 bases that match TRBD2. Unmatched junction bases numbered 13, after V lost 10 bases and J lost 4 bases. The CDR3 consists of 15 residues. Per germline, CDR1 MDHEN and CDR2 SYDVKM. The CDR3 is CATRAGLAGRETQYF. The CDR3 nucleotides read TGTGCCACCCGGGCGGGGCTAGCGGGAAGAGAGACCCAGTACTTC.

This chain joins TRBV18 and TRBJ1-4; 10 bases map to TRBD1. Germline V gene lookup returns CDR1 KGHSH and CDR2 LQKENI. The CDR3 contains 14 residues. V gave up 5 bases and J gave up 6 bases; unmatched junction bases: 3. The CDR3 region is CASSGDRGDEKLFF. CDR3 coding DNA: TGTGCCAGCTCAGGGGACAGGGGTGATGAAAAACTGTTTTTT.

The DNA for the CDR3 is TGCGCCAGCGACAGGGTAGGAGGAGAGACCCAGTACTTC. The encoded protein is CASDRVGGETQYF. This sequence joins TRBV5-1 and TRBJ2-5; TRBD1 agrees at 7 bases. The ends lost 7 bases at V and 4 bases at J; junction bases unmatched: 7. Germline CDR1 SGHRS, CDR2 YFSETQ. The CDR3 spans 13 residues. Full variable domain (missing parts from reference TRBV5-1 and TRBJ2-5): KAGVTQTPRYLIKTRGQQVTLSCSPISGHRSVSWYQQTPGQGLQFLFEYFSETQRNKGNFPGRFSGRQFSNSRSEMNVSTLELGDSALYLCASDRVGGETQYFGPGTRLLVL.

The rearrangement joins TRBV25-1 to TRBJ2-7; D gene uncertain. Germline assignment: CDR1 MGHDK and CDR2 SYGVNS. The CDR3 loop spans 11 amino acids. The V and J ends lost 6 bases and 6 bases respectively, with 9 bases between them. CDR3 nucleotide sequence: TGTGCCAGCAGAGTATTGGGCGAGCAGTACTTC. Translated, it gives CASRVLGEQYF.

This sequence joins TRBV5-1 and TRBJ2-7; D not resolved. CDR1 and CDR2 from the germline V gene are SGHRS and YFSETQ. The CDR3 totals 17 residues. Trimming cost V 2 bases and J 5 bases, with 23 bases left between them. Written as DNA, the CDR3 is TGCGCCAGCAGCTTAGGGCCGAACTCCTTTATTTTGAACGAGCAGTACTTC. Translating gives CASSLGPNSFILNEQYF. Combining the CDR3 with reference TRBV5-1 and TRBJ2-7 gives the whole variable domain KAGVTQTPRYLIKTRGQQVTLSCSPISGHRSVSWYQQTPGQGLQFLFEYFSETQRNKGNFPGRFSGRQFSNSRSEMNVSTLELGDSALYLCASSLGPNSFILNEQYFGPGTRLTVT.

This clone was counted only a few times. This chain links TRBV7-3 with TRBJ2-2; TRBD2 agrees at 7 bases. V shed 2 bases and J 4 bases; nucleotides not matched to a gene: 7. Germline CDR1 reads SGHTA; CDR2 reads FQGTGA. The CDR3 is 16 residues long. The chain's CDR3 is CASSLQPAGTTGELFF. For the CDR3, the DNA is TGTGCCAGCAGCTTACAACCAGCGGGGACCACCGGGGAGCTGTTTTTT.

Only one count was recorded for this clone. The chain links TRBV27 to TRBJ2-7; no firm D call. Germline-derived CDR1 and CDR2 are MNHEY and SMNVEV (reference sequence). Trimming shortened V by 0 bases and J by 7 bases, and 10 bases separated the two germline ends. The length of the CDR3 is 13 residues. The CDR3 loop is CASSLSGSREQYF. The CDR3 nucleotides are TGTGCCAGCAGTTTATCGGGTTCTAGGGAGCAGTACTTC.